Sequencing of this T cell receptor (beta chain) was carried out in a study of memory B cells and T cells in multiple sclerosis (dated by TCRdb to about 2018). About the study as a whole: In multiple sclerosis patients, the study set the TCR beta repertoires of autoproliferating peripheral T cells against those of T cells infiltrating brain lesions. TCR sequencing involved a couple of multiple sclerosis patients from whom brain lesions at autopsy or brain-infiltrating cells from biopsy were available.

PBMCs were isolated by Ficoll density gradient centrifugation and cryopreserved before use. Germline trimming: 3 bases from V, 5 bases from J; junction bases outside gene matches: 5. From the cysteine through the phenylalanine, the CDR3 covers 15 amino acids. Only the CDR3 part of the read is kept: 45 bases, read in frame from the first base. Per the germline V gene, SGHRS is the CDR1 and YFSETQ is the CDR2. TCRbeta CDR3 regions were amplified from extracted genomic DNA using the immunoSEQ Platform. Multiplex PCR, high-throughput sequencing and a vendor bioinformatics pipeline were brought together in the immunoSEQ assay. Per the original workflow: Non-productive sequences and CDR3s shorter than 4 amino acids were excluded, and clonotype frequencies were recalculated for each sample. In immunoSEQ Analyzer 2.0, shared clonotypes were identified as identical CDR3 amino acid, V gene and J gene sequences. To normalize repertoire overlap, the number of shared clonotypes was divided by the product of the two clone-set sizes and multiplied by 1000 to give arbitrary units. Sourced from immuneACCESS, this table was stored by TCRdb with only in-frame sequences that have V and J called. A share of the clones is absent; for the studies checked, an unresolved V gene accounts for under half, and the remainder has no known explanation. V and J calls and clone size come straight from that table; D and trimming were deduced from the DNA. A total of around 14,000 clones appear in this sample, around 63% of them only once. Together, the top ten hold roughly 2.2% of the sample.

What the work shows at the level of the full study, not this receptor alone: Because clone-set sizes varied across compartments, the counts of shared clonotypes were affected, making normalization necessary.

With regard to this clone: What antigen it recognizes has not been identified. The input lacks base qualities; no much larger clone sits a single base away.

Recombination joined TRBV5-1 with TRBJ2-1, and 10 bases in between align with TRBD1. This receptor was obtained from a human donor with multiple sclerosis. The sequenced sample consisted of memory (CD45RO+) CD4+ T cells from blood. The intended sense of this specimen's cell subset or site label: CD45RO+ memory T cells sorted from peripheral blood. DNA sequence: TGCGCCAGCAGCTGGACAGGGGGAGGAAACAATGAGCAGTTCTTC. Translated, it gives CASSWTGGGNNEQFF.